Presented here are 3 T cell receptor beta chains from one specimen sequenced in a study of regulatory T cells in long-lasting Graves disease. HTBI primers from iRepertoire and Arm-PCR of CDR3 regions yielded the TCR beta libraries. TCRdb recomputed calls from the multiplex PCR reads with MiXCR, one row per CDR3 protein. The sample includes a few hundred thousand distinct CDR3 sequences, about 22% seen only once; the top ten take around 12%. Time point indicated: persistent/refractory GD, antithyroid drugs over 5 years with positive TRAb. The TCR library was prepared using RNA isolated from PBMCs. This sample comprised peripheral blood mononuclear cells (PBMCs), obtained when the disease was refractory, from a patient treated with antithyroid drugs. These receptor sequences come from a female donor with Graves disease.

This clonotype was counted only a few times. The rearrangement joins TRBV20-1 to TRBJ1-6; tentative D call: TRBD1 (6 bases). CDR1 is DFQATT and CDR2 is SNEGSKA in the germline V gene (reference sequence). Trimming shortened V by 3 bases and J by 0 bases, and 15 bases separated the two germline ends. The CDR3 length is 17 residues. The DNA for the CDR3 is TGCAGTGCTAGTGACGTGAGGGGGTACTCCTATAATTCACCCCTCCACTTT. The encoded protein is CSASDVRGYSYNSPLHF.

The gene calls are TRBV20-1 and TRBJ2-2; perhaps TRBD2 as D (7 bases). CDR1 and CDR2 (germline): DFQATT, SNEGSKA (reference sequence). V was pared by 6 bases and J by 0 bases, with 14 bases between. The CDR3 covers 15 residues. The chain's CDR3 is CSAERGGTNTGELFF. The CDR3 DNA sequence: TGCAGTGCCGAGAGGGGGGGCACGAACACCGGGGAGCTGTTTTTT.

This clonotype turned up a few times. In nucleotides, the CDR3 is TGTGCCAGCAGCGCGACAGGGATGAACACTGAAGCTTTCTTT. Translating it yields CASSATGMNTEAFF. The chain carries TRBV9 and TRBJ1-1; the match to TRBD1 covers 7 bases. There are 14 residues in the CDR3. J lost 0 bases, V lost 3 bases, and 2 bases had no gene match. The germline gives CDR1 SGDLS, CDR2 YYNGEE.